The text below deals with one TCR beta chain. What it binds is not known. Researchers took RNA transcripts and amplified the TCR beta CDR3 regions from them. Initially, a first-round RT-PCR of the TCR CDR3 employed the HTBI primer set. TCRdb re-derived calls from the multiplex PCR reads in MiXCR, one entry per CDR3 protein. This table holds a few hundred thousand distinct CDR3 sequences, 17% found once. The entry originates in a study of T cells in Graves' hyperthyroidism and ophthalmopathy. Ophthalmopathy patients showed a Clinical Activity Score of at least 3, NOSPECS grade of at least 4 and duration under 3 months. Germline CDR1 is SGHTA and CDR2 is FQGTGA. The CDR3 consists of 17 residues. After removal of 5 bases from V and 2 bases from J, the junction contained 13 bases not matched to a gene. Overall study results and limits: Within blood appeared most thyroid clonotypes that had expanded above 0.001.

The rearrangement joins TRBV7-3 to TRBJ2-3, with 7 bases that match TRBD2. Sequencing input: blood. The receptor's source is a woman between 18 and 29 years old with Graves' ophthalmopathy. The CDR3 DNA reads TGTGCCAGCAGCCCTAGCCTCAATCGGGACTACACAGATACGCAGTATTTT. As protein: CASSPSLNRDYTDTQYF.